The rows below give T cell receptor beta chains drawn from one sample of a study of shared clonotypes between healthy human individuals. TCRdb's table, derived via immunoSEQ multiplex PCR, lists solely in-frame clones and lacks some. This sample has about 2.4 million clones, with 80% to 95% found just once. Specimen: naive CD4+ T cells from PBMCs. These receptors all stem from a man between 18 and 35 years old in good health. Some clones in this sample may be carry-over from other donors' samples. Each CDR3 is given with its conserved first and last residue. D genes are given only for firm matches. Size values are once, few and many counts, or a class for expanded clones, and some rows have none.

cdr3_nt	cdr3_aa	d_call	j_call	v_call	clone_size
TGTGCCAGCAAAGTTAGGGTGGGTTATGGCTACACCTTC	CASKVRVGYGYTF	NA	TRBJ1-2	TRBV27	NA
TGTGCCAGCAGCTTAGTGGGCTACGAGCAGTACTTC	CASSLVGYEQYF	NA	TRBJ2-7	TRBV7-2	few
TGCGCCAGCAGCCAAGGCCTAGCGGGAAGGAGCTCCTACGAGCAGTACTTC	CASSQGLAGRSSYEQYF	TRBD2	TRBJ2-7	TRBV4-1	NA
TGTGCCATCAGGAGGACTAGCGGGGGTCAAGAGACCCAGTACTTC	CAIRRTSGGQETQYF	TRBD2	TRBJ2-5	TRBV10-3	NA
TGTGCCAGTAGTATCTGGGGGTTGAGGACCGGGGAGCTGTTTTTT	CASSIWGLRTGELFF	NA	TRBJ2-2	TRBV19	NA
TGTGCCAGCAGCCCCCGGGACCGCAAAGAGACCCAGTACTTC	CASSPRDRKETQYF	NA	TRBJ2-5	TRBV7-3	NA
TGTGCCAGCAGTAGATCCGGGACTAGCGGGACCTACGAGCAGTACTTC	CASSRSGTSGTYEQYF	TRBD2	TRBJ2-7	TRBV27	NA
TGCGCCAGCAGCATCCCTGGGACCAGCGGCTACACCTTC	CASSIPGTSGYTF	NA	TRBJ1-2	TRBV5-1	NA
TGTGCCAGCAGCCTTGCCTCCGCAGATACGCAGTATTTT	CASSLASADTQYF	NA	TRBJ2-3	TRBV5-4	NA
TGTGCCAGCAGCCTCGGACTTGAGACTATCGGCTACAATGAGCAGTTCTTC	CASSLGLETIGYNEQFF	NA	TRBJ2-1	TRBV4-2	NA
TGTGCCAGCAACTTTGCGGGATCGTGGAATCAGCCCCAGCATTTT	CASNFAGSWNQPQHF	NA	TRBJ1-5	TRBV7-9	NA
TGCAGCGTTGGATCTGACGAGCAGTACTTC	CSVGSDEQYF	NA	TRBJ2-7	TRBV29-1	NA
TGTGCCAGCAGCCGGGGACCAGGCACAGATACGCAGTATTTT	CASSRGPGTDTQYF	NA	TRBJ2-3	TRBV7-9	NA
TGTGCCGGGGGGCAGGGGAGAGTCGGCACAGATACGCAGTATTTT	CAGGQGRVGTDTQYF	NA	TRBJ2-3	TRBV10-3	NA
TGTGCCAGCAGCTTGGTTCAGCGGGAGGGCCCTGGCGAGCAGTACTTC	CASSLVQREGPGEQYF	TRBD2	TRBJ2-7	TRBV28	NA
TGCAGCGCCCGGGGGGGACAGGTGGTAAGTTCCGAGCAGTACTTC	CSARGGQVVSSEQYF	NA	TRBJ2-7	TRBV29-1	once
TGTGCCAGTACCCCCGCGGTGAACTATGGCTACACCTTC	CASTPAVNYGYTF	NA	TRBJ1-2	TRBV19	once
TGCGCCAGCAGCAACAAAACTAGCGGATCCTACGAGCAGTACTTC	CASSNKTSGSYEQYF	TRBD2	TRBJ2-7	TRBV5-1	NA
TGCGCCACCGGGGACCCCCGAGGGGAGACCCAGTACTTC	CATGDPRGETQYF	NA	TRBJ2-5	TRBV4-1	NA
TGTGCCAGCACCATTACGGGCAGGGCGTACGAGCAGTACTTC	CASTITGRAYEQYF	NA	TRBJ2-7	TRBV28	NA
TGTGCCAGCAGTTTACCCCAGGGAAGGAATGAAGCTTTCTTT	CASSLPQGRNEAFF	NA	TRBJ1-1	TRBV28	NA
TGCGCCAGCAGTGATTCCGGAGGGCTTTCGGGACCTGAAGCTTTCTTT	CASSDSGGLSGPEAFF	NA	TRBJ1-1	TRBV10-1	NA
TGTGCCAGTAGTATAAGTGGGGGGCTGGGCACTGAAGCTTTCTTT	CASSISGGLGTEAFF	NA	TRBJ1-1	TRBV19	NA
TGTGCCAGCAGCGGAATTATGAACACTGAAGCTTTCTTT	CASSGIMNTEAFF	NA	TRBJ1-1	TRBV6-1	NA
TGTGCCAGCAGCTGGACTAGCGGGAGAGATACGCAGTATTTT	CASSWTSGRDTQYF	TRBD2	TRBJ2-3	TRBV13	NA
TGTGCCAGCACCCCCGGTGGCGGGGGACGGAATGGCTACACCTTC	CASTPGGGGRNGYTF	NA	TRBJ1-2	TRBV28	NA
TGTGCCAGCAGTTTCGGGGGGGAAATGACAGGGAAGGAGAACACTGAAGCTTTCTTT	CASSFGGEMTGKENTEAFF	TRBD1	TRBJ1-1	TRBV28	NA
TGTGCCAGCAGCAAAGAACATAACAGGGGAAGGGGCACCGGGGAGCTGTTTTTT	CASSKEHNRGRGTGELFF	TRBD1	TRBJ2-2	TRBV7-8	NA
TGTGCCAGCAGTTTGTGGGTTGGTAGGTCCTACGAGCAGTACTTC	CASSLWVGRSYEQYF	NA	TRBJ2-7	TRBV28	NA
TGCACCAGCAGCCAAGGCCCGGGAGAAGGTGCGGAAGGGGTGTTCTTC	CTSSQGPGEGAEGVFF	NA	TRBJ2-1	TRBV1	NA
TGTGCCAGCAGTTATGATGGAAACACTGAAGCTTTCTTT	CASSYDGNTEAFF	NA	TRBJ1-1	TRBV6-5	NA
TGTGCCACCAAACTGGGGAGGGCGCGGGGAGTTGGCTACACCTTC	CATKLGRARGVGYTF	NA	TRBJ1-2	TRBV10-3	NA
TGTGCCAGCAGCTTAGAGGACGGCACCTACGAGCAGTACTTC	CASSLEDGTYEQYF	NA	TRBJ2-7	TRBV7-2	NA
TGTGCCAGCAGCTTCAATACCGAGGGCGAGCAGTACTTC	CASSFNTEGEQYF	NA	TRBJ2-7	TRBV7-3	NA
TGTGCCAGCAGCCCCAGGGTTGGGTATGGCTACACCTTC	CASSPRVGYGYTF	NA	TRBJ1-2	TRBV7-8	NA
TGCGCCAGCAGCTTGGAGACAGGGGGCGGTGAGACCCAGTACTTC	CASSLETGGGETQYF	TRBD1	TRBJ2-5	TRBV5-1	NA
TGTGCCAGCAGGGCCTCCGGGACCGCCCTTACGATGGTGTTCTTC	CASRASGTALTMVFF	NA	TRBJ2-1	TRBV6-4	NA
TGTGCCAGCACCCAGTTTAACGCTCAGCCCCAGCATTTT	CASTQFNAQPQHF	NA	TRBJ1-5	TRBV2	NA
TGTGCCAGCAGCTTCGACGGGAGGCAAACCGGGGAGCTGTTTTTT	CASSFDGRQTGELFF	TRBD2	TRBJ2-2	TRBV5-8	NA
TGTGCCAGCAGCTTGCAGGGAAGGGACTACGAGCAGTACTTC	CASSLQGRDYEQYF	NA	TRBJ2-7	TRBV5-5	NA